Each of the 19 T cell receptor beta chains below was sequenced from the same sample in a study of primary melanoma T cells and metastatic recurrence. Profiled with immunoSEQ multiplex PCR; TCRdb holds only in-frame clones, not every one. The sample has about 110 clones, approximately 82% seen once; the top ten hold 17%. The material sequenced was melanoma tumor tissue. These receptors all come from a human donor with melanoma.

This chain links TRBV29-1 with TRBJ2-3; 10 positions agree with TRBD2. This CDR3 is built from 14 residues. J lost 2 bases, V lost 7 bases, and 6 bases had no gene match. Germline CDR1 and CDR2: SQVTM and ANQGSEA. The CDR3 bases are TGCAGCGGCGGTAGCGGGGGGTTCACAGATACGCAGTATTTT. As protein: CSGGSGGFTDTQYF.

The chain carries TRBV19 and TRBJ1-4; no definite D call. Germline CDR1 is LNHDA and CDR2 is SQIVND (reference sequence). V was cut by 4 bases and J by 10 bases, with 13 bases left in between. This CDR3 is built from 13 residues. Here the CDR3 reads CASSSYGDRKLFF. The CDR3 bases are TGTGCCAGTAGTAGCTACGGGGATCGAAAACTGTTTTTT.

The chain has TRBV29-1 and TRBJ2-7; TRBD1 aligns across 7 bases. V gave up 7 bases and J gave up 5 bases; unmatched junction bases: 11. The CDR3 length is 13 residues. Germline V gene data show CDR1 as SQVTM and CDR2 as ANQGSEA. The CDR3 nucleotides read TGCAGCGGAACCGGGACAGTGGTCGACGAGCAGTACTTC. Translated: CSGTGTVVDEQYF.

The gene calls are TRBV19 and TRBJ2-7; D ambiguous. This CDR3 is built from 14 residues. Between the trimmed V and J ends, which lost 3 bases and 5 bases, there was a span of 14 bases. CDR1 LNHDA and CDR2 SQIVND come from the germline V gene (reference sequence). The CDR3 here is CASSMDRNRNEQYF. The CDR3 coding sequence is TGTGCCAGTAGTATGGATCGTAATAGGAACGAGCAGTACTTC.

The genes are TRBV19 and TRBJ1-2; 9 nucleotides match TRBD1. CDR3 length: 14 amino acids. Germline V gives CDR1 LNHDA, CDR2 SQIVND (reference sequence). Germline trimming cut 4 bases from V and 4 bases from J; bases unmatched to any gene: 4. The CDR3 here is CASSTLTGGYGYTF. The CDR3 DNA sequence: TGTGCCAGTAGTACCCTGACAGGGGGCTATGGCTACACCTTC. Full variable domain (remainder filled in from reference TRBV19 and TRBJ1-2): DGGITQSPKYLFRKEGQNVTLSCEQNLNHDAMYWYRQDPGQGLRLIYYSQIVNDFQKGDIAEGYSVSREKKESFPLTVTSAQKNPTAFYLCASSTLTGGYGYTFGSGTRLTVV.

The chain combines TRBV6-8 with TRBJ2-5; no clear D gene. CDR3 length: 15 amino acids. Germline CDR1 MNHGY, CDR2 SAAAGT. V shed 4 bases and J shed 5 bases, with 17 bases lying between them. CDR3 nucleotide sequence: TGTGCCAGCAGTTCCTTACCCACCCCAACGGAGACCCAGTACTTC. It specifies CASSSLPTPTETQYF.

This sequence joins TRBV28 and TRBJ1-4; TRBD1 matches at 7 bases. CDR3 length: 15 amino acids. The junction had 7 bases not matched to a gene; V was cut back by 5 bases and J by 4 bases. Germline assignment: CDR1 MDHEN and CDR2 SYDVKM. The CDR3 spells CASSVTGDLNEKLFF. The CDR3 DNA sequence: TGTGCCAGCAGTGTCACAGGGGATCTTAATGAAAAACTGTTTTTT.

The chain carries TRBV18 and TRBJ2-3, with TRBD2 identical over 7 bases. The CDR3 runs 14 residues. Germline V gene data show CDR1 as KGHSH and CDR2 as LQKENI. V was clipped by 6 bases and J by 2 bases; unmatched bases: 5. The CDR3 here is CASSPGTTTDTQYF. The CDR3 DNA sequence: TGTGCCAGCTCTCCCGGGACTACCACAGATACGCAGTATTTT.

This chain connects TRBV10-2 to TRBJ2-4; D is ambiguous. From germline, CDR1 is WSHSY and CDR2 SAAADI. This CDR3 has 13 amino acids. V was clipped by 5 bases and J by 0 bases, with 5 bases between them. In DNA form, the CDR3 reads TGCGCCAGCAGTCCCGTAGCCAAAAACATTCAGTACTTC. It is translated as CASSPVAKNIQYF.

This clone was seen only once. V and J are TRBV25-1 and TRBJ2-5; 7 positions match TRBD2. V gave up 6 bases and J gave up 5 bases; unmatched junction bases: 6. CDR1 MGHDK and CDR2 SYGVNS come from the germline V gene. This CDR3 comprises 13 residues. CDR3 in DNA: TGTGCCAGCAGGCCCGGGGGAGGGGAGACCCAGTACTTC. This translates into CASRPGGGETQYF.

The chain uses TRBV30 and TRBJ1-5; D is ambiguous. The CDR3 extends over 12 amino acids. Germline loops: CDR1 GTSNPN, CDR2 SVGIG (reference sequence). V was cut by 3 bases and J by 7 bases, with 10 bases left in between. CDR3 region: CAWSPQGQPQHF. The CDR3 DNA sequence: TGTGCCTGGAGCCCACAAGGGCAGCCCCAGCATTTT.

The chain employs TRBV23-1 and TRBJ2-5; D remains unclear. TRBV23-1 is assigned to the ORF class and has an uncertain function. The CDR3 runs 13 residues. Trimming cost V 6 bases and J 2 bases, with 10 bases left between them. This chain's CDR3 is CASSWHVQETQYF. The CDR3, as DNA: TGCGCCAGCAGCTGGCACGTACAAGAGACCCAGTACTTC.

The rearrangement links TRBV6-8 to TRBJ1-6; 7 nucleotides agree with TRBD1. The germline CDR1 and CDR2 sequences are MNHGY and SAAAGT. This CDR3 has 15 amino acids. The V gene end was trimmed by 6 bases and the J gene end by 10 bases; junction bases not matched to a gene: 12. The CDR3, as DNA: TGTGCCAGCAGACCAAAACGACAGGGCTGGTCACCCCTCCACTTT. The encoded protein is CASRPKRQGWSPLHF.

The J gene is TRBJ1-1, the V gene TRBV15, with TRBD1 identical over 8 bases. The trim removed 2 bases at V and 4 bases at J, leaving 3 bases unmatched. The CDR3 is made up of 14 amino acids. Germline assignment: CDR1 LNHNV and CDR2 YYDKDF (reference sequence). The CDR3 nucleotides are TGTGCCACCAGCAGATTAACAGGGGGCACTGAAGCTTTCTTT. Amino acid sequence: CATSRLTGGTEAFF.

The chain couples TRBV28 to TRBJ1-1; D not resolved. V shed 2 bases and J shed 3 bases, with 4 bases lying between them. CDR3 size: 12 residues. Germline CDR1 MDHEN, CDR2 SYDVKM. CDR3 DNA: TGTGCCAGCAGTTTAGGGGACACTGAAGCTTTCTTT. Its translation: CASSLGDTEAFF.

The chain employs TRBV2 and TRBJ1-1; a weak D match, TRBD1 (5 bases). Between the trimmed V and J ends, which lost 5 bases and 4 bases, there was a span of 11 bases. This CDR3 spans 13 amino acids. Germline loops: CDR1 SNHLY, CDR2 FYNNEI. CDR3 nucleotides: TGTGCCAGCAGTTATAGACAGTGCACTGAAGCTTTCTTT. Protein product: CASSYRQCTEAFF. The whole variable domain, remainder taken from reference TRBV2 and TRBJ1-1, is EPEVTQTPSHQVTQMGQEVILRCVPISNHLYFYWYRQILGQKVEFLVSFYNNEISEKSEIFDDQFSVERPDGSNFTLKIRSTKLEDSAMYFCASSYRQCTEAFFGQGTRLTVV.

The chain employs TRBV1 and TRBJ1-2. TRBV1 is classified as a pseudogene. CDR3 length: 15 residues. CDR3 sequence (DNA): TGCGCCAGCAGCCAACGCCCGGGGGAGGACTATGGCTACACCTTC. Translating gives CASSQRPGEDYGYTF.

About this clone: The junction does not match germline at one end; this may be a read error. The chain is built from TRBV6-8 and TRBJ1-1; 7 nucleotides match TRBD1. The V gene's germline CDR1 is MNHGY and CDR2 SAAAGT. This CDR3 is built from 14 residues. In nucleotides, the CDR3 is TGTGCCATCAGTGGACAGGTGGGAAAAACTGAAGCTTTCTTT. This sequence encodes CAISGQVGKTEAFF.

J is TRBJ1-1 and V is TRBV11-3; D unclear. Germline V gives CDR1 SGHNT, CDR2 YENEEA. The germline V and J ends were trimmed by 4 bases and 6 bases, with 15 bases remaining between them. CDR3 size: 14 residues. The CDR3 DNA reads as TGTGCCAGCAGCTCACTCGGAGGTAGCGCTGAAGCTTTCTTT. It translates to CASSSLGGSAEAFF.